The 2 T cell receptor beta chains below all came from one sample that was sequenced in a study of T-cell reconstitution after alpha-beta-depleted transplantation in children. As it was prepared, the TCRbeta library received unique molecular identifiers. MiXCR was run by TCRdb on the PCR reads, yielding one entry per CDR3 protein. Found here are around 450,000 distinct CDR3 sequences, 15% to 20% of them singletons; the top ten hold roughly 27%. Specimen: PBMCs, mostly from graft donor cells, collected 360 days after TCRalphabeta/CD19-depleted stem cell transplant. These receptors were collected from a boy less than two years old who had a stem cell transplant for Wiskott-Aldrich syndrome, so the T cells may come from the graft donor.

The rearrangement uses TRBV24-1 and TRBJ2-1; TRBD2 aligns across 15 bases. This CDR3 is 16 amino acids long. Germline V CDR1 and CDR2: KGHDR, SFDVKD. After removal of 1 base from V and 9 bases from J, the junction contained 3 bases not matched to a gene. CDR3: CATSDFGTSGRTEQFF. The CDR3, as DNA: TGTGCCACCAGTGATTTCGGGACTAGCGGGAGGACTGAGCAGTTCTTC.

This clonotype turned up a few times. The CDR3 here is CSARPRDRGYTF. The CDR3 DNA is TGCAGTGCTCGTCCGCGGGACAGGGGATACACCTTC. This chain joins TRBV20-1 and TRBJ1-2; the match to TRBD1 covers 10 bases. The CDR3 is 12 residues long. V lost 5 bases and J lost 11; bases outside the gene matches: 8. Per germline, CDR1 DFQATT and CDR2 SNEGSKA (reference sequence).